Listed here are 22 T cell receptor beta chains from one sample, sequenced in a study of shared clonotypes between healthy human individuals (dated by TCRdb to 2020 to 2022). The library was prepared using the immunoSEQ multiplex PCR assay. Entries here come from immuneACCESS through TCRdb and include only in-frame sequences with V and J called. Some clones fail to appear in such tables; in the studies checked, an unresolved V gene covers under half of the shortfall, and the cause of the remainder is unknown. For this sample the table gives millions of clones, of which around nine tenths were detected only once. The top ten clonotypes cover 0.11% to 0.15% of the sample. Specimen: naive CD4+ T cells sorted from blood. The meaning of the sample's cell subset or site label: CD45RA+ positively selected. The receptor source for this set is a man between 18 and 29 years old in good health.

V usage is TRBV11-3 and J usage is TRBJ2-3; D might be TRBD1 (6 bases). Trimming took off 3 bases at V and 5 bases at J, with 18 bases between the two ends. CDR1 and CDR2 (germline): SGHNT, YENEEA. This CDR3 contains 16 residues. The DNA for the CDR3 is TGTGCCAGCAGCTTTGTCCCCACCAAACAGGGAGATACGCAGTATTTT. It yields the protein CASSFVPTKQGDTQYF.

V and J are TRBV21-1 and TRBJ2-7; the D call in the table, TRBD2, was not verified against the DNA. TRBV21-1 is designated a pseudogene. The CDR3 has 15 amino acids. CDR3 sequence: CASSKDARGSYEQYF. The DNA of the CDR3 is TGTGCCAGCAGCAAAGATGCGCGGGGCTCCTACGAGCAGTACTTC.

V is TRBV6-6 and J is TRBJ2-7; either TRBD1 or TRBD2 may fit D (5 bases each). Trimming cost V 5 bases and J 5 bases, with 10 bases left between them. Germline-derived CDR1 and CDR2 are MNHNY and SVGAGI (reference sequence). This CDR3 region has 12 residues. The CDR3 loop reads CASSPGTDEQYF. CDR3 sequence (DNA): TGTGCCAGCAGTCCCGGGACGGACGAGCAGTACTTC.

J is TRBJ2-2 and V is TRBV5-1; 9 nucleotides line up with TRBD2. Germline loops: CDR1 SGHRS, CDR2 YFSETQ. V shed 4 bases, J shed 5 bases, and the junction held 3 bases outside the gene matches. CDR3 length: 14 residues. CDR3 nucleotide sequence: TGCGCCAGCAGCGGCGGGAGGGTTACCGGGGAGCTGTTTTTT. Amino acid sequence: CASSGGRVTGELFF.

A note on this clone: At the DNA level, this CDR3 is encoded by other sequences in the same sample as well. The chain couples TRBV5-1 to TRBJ2-3; 11 bases fit TRBD2. This CDR3 spans 16 amino acids. Germline V gives CDR1 SGHRS, CDR2 YFSETQ. J was trimmed by 0 bases and V by 2 bases; bases with no gene match: 2. The CDR3 sequence: CASSLRTSGSTDTQYF. The CDR3 DNA reads TGCGCCAGCAGCTTACGGACTAGCGGGAGCACAGATACGCAGTATTTT.

The rearrangement links TRBV6-5 to TRBJ1-1, with D perhaps matching TRBD1 (6 bases). Trimming took 10 bases from V and 4 from J, leaving 16 bases between them. The CDR3 is 13 amino acids. Germline values: CDR1 MNHEY, CDR2 SVGAGI. The CDR3 nucleotides are TGTGCCATCTATAACAGGGCAGGCACTGAAGCTTTCTTT. Translating gives CAIYNRAGTEAFF.

The V call is TRBV15, the J call TRBJ2-7; D ambiguous. Germline loops: CDR1 LNHNV, CDR2 YYDKDF (reference sequence). The CDR3 is 14 residues long. The ends were cut back, 5 bases at V and 1 base at J, with 12 bases in the middle. This CDR3 is CATSSGSDSYEQYF. The CDR3 nucleotides are TGTGCCACCAGCTCCGGGTCCGATTCCTACGAGCAGTACTTC.

The J gene is TRBJ2-5, the V gene TRBV28; D perhaps matches TRBD1 (6 bases). The germline gives CDR1 MDHEN, CDR2 SYDVKM. There are 13 residues in the CDR3. The V end lost 3 bases, the J end lost 11 bases, and 16 bases lay between the germline ends. CDR3 DNA: TGTGCCAGCAGTTTCTACAGGGCAGGGGAGCAGTACTTC. Amino acids: CASSFYRAGEQYF.

The CDR3 nucleotides read TGTGCCAGCTTCACTAGGGCAGGGAGCTGGTACGAGCAGTACTTC. Its translation is CASFTRAGSWYEQYF. The chain couples TRBV28 to TRBJ2-7, with D possibly called TRBD1 or TRBD2 (5 bases each). The CDR3 spans 15 residues. Germline V gene sequence: CDR1 MDHEN, CDR2 SYDVKM. Between the trimmed V and J ends, which lost 8 bases and 4 bases, there was a span of 21 bases.

V gene TRBV30 combines with J gene TRBJ1-4; no definite D call. Germline CDR1 GTSNPN, CDR2 SVGIG (reference sequence). Trimming stripped 1 base from V and 3 bases from J, with 9 bases between. CDR3 size: 14 residues. The DNA of the CDR3 is TGTGCCTGGAGTGAGGAACCTGCTAATGAAAAACTGTTTTTT. Its protein product is CAWSEEPANEKLFF.

Worth noting for this clone: Within the sample, other DNA sequences also encode this same CDR3. The gene calls are TRBV19 and TRBJ2-1; D not certain. Trimming removed 6 bases from V and 9 bases from J, with 12 bases in between. Per germline, CDR1 LNHDA and CDR2 SQIVND (reference sequence). This CDR3 comprises 12 residues. The DNA of the CDR3 is TGTGCCAGTAGCATTGGGGTTGGTGAGCAGTTCTTC. This gives the protein CASSIGVGEQFF.

The chain couples TRBV18 to TRBJ2-2; D is ambiguous. Trimming took 5 bases from V and 6 from J, leaving 16 bases between them. The V gene's germline CDR1 is KGHSH and CDR2 LQKENI. The CDR3 totals 15 residues. The CDR3 DNA reads TGTGCCAGCTCATATCCCCCTTACGGCTCCGGGGAGCTGTTTTTT. This sequence encodes CASSYPPYGSGELFF.

The chain combines TRBV18 with TRBJ2-1; perhaps TRBD2 as D (6 bases). Trimming cost V 2 bases and J 10 bases, with 21 bases left between them. Germline CDR1 is KGHSH and CDR2 is LQKENI. The CDR3 totals 16 residues. The CDR3 is CASSPAGSREVREQFF. DNA for the CDR3: TGTGCCAGCTCACCAGCGGGCTCGCGGGAAGTAAGGGAGCAGTTCTTC.

The chain couples TRBV10-3 to TRBJ2-5; D call uncertain. The CDR3 sequence is 14 residues long. CDR1 is ENHRY and CDR2 is SYGVKD in the germline V gene. V lost 0 bases to trimming and J lost 2 bases, with 7 bases between them. CDR3: CAISESQIQETQYF. The CDR3 DNA reads TGTGCCATCAGTGAGTCGCAGATTCAAGAGACCCAGTACTTC.

The CDR3 DNA sequence: TGTGCCAGCAGTCCTCAGGGGGCGCGAGGGGCCAACGTCCTGACTTTC. This translates into CASSPQGARGANVLTF. The chain is built from TRBV6-4 and TRBJ2-6, with 8 bases identical to TRBD1. CDR3 size: 16 residues. The germline V gene encodes CDR1 MRHNA and CDR2 SNTAGT. The junction had 7 bases not matched to a gene; V was cut back by 5 bases and J by 4 bases.

The chain employs TRBV7-9 and TRBJ2-7; 10 bases line up with TRBD1. This CDR3 has 12 residues. Germline trimming cut 5 bases from V and 11 bases from J; bases unmatched to any gene: 6. Germline loops: CDR1 SEHNR, CDR2 FQNEAQ (reference sequence). CDR3 loop: CASSPGTGEKYF. CDR3 coding DNA: TGTGCCAGCAGCCCTGGGACAGGGGAGAAGTACTTC.

The gene calls are TRBV2 and TRBJ2-2; D perhaps matches TRBD1 (6 bases). V was shortened by 7 bases and J by 1 base, with 13 bases between the two germline ends. This CDR3 comprises 15 residues. Germline assignment: CDR1 SNHLY and CDR2 FYNNEI. The CDR3 DNA reads as TGTGCCAGCAAATACCCCAGGGGGAACACCGGGGAGCTGTTTTTT. It translates to CASKYPRGNTGELFF.

This chain links TRBV2 with TRBJ1-1; D possibly corresponds to TRBD1 (5 bases). Germline V gene data show CDR1 as SNHLY and CDR2 as FYNNEI. The germline V and J ends were trimmed by 5 bases and 0 bases, with 13 bases remaining between them. This CDR3 contains 15 residues. This chain's CDR3 is CASSNQGLMNTEAFF. CDR3 coding DNA: TGTGCCAGCAGTAACCAGGGTCTAATGAACACTGAAGCTTTCTTT. Variable domain in full (rest from reference TRBV2 and TRBJ1-1): EPEVTQTPSHQVTQMGQEVILRCVPISNHLYFYWYRQILGQKVEFLVSFYNNEISEKSEIFDDQFSVERPDGSNFTLKIRSTKLEDSAMYFCASSNQGLMNTEAFFGQGTRLTVV.

The chain carries TRBV9 and TRBJ2-7; D may be TRBD2 (6 bases). Germline lookup yields CDR1 SGDLS and CDR2 YYNGEE. CDR3 length equals 15 residues. Trimming stripped 2 bases from V and 5 bases from J, with 17 bases between. The CDR3 region is CASSVYAYWGDEQYF. The CDR3 region has the DNA TGTGCCAGCAGCGTCTACGCATATTGGGGGGACGAGCAGTACTTC.

The V gene is TRBV15, the J gene TRBJ2-7, with D possibly being TRBD1 or TRBD2 (5 bases each). V was trimmed by 1 base and J by 3 bases, leaving 13 bases between them. This CDR3 is 15 amino acids long. Germline assignment: CDR1 LNHNV and CDR2 YYDKDF (reference sequence). The CDR3 DNA sequence: TGTGCCACCAGCAGAGGCCCCGGGACGGTCTACGAGCAGTACTTC. Protein: CATSRGPGTVYEQYF.

This clone came up once. The chain combines TRBV19 with TRBJ2-5, with 8 positions matching TRBD1. This CDR3 comprises 18 residues. The germline V gene encodes CDR1 LNHDA and CDR2 SQIVND (reference sequence). V dropped 4 bases and J dropped 4; count of bases not matched to a gene: 17. The DNA for the CDR3 is TGTGCCAGTAGTAGGGGACAGGCCGTGAGGCTTCTGGGAGAGACCCAGTACTTC. It specifies CASSRGQAVRLLGETQYF.

This chain uses TRBV4-1 with TRBJ2-3; 14 nucleotides line up with TRBD2. The CDR3 extends over 20 amino acids. V lost 0 bases, J lost 4 bases, and 12 bases stayed unmatched. Germline V gene sequence: CDR1 MGHRA, CDR2 YSYEKL. The CDR3 DNA sequence: TGCGCCAGCAGCCAAGATCCGGGGGGGACTAGCGGGAGAGTGGCAGATACGCAGTATTTT. It codes for CASSQDPGGTSGRVADTQYF.